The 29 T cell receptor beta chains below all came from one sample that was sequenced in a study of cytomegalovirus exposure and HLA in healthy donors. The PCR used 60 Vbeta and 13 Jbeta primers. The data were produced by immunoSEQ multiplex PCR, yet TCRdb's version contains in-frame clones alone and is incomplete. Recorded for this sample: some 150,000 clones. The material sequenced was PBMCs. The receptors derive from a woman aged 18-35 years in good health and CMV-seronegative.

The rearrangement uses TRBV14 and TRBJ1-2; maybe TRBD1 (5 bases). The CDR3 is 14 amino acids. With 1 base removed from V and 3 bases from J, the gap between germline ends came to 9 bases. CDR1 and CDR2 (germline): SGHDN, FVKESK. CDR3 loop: CASSQGVRDYGYTF. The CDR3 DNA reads TGTGCCAGCAGCCAAGGGGTCAGGGACTATGGCTACACCTTC.

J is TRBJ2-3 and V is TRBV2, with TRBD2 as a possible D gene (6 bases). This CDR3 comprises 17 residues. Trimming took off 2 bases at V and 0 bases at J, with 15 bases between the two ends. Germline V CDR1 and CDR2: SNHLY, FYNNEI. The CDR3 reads CASSESRLATSTDTQYF. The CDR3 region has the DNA TGTGCCAGCAGTGAATCTCGGCTAGCGACTAGCACAGATACGCAGTATTTT.

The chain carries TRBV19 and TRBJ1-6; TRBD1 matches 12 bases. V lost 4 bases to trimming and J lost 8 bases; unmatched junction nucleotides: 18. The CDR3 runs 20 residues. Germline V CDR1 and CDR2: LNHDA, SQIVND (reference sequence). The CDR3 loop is CASSTQGGDRGLLMDSPLHF. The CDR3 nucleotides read TGTGCCAGTAGTACCCAGGGGGGGGACAGGGGGCTTTTGATGGATTCACCCCTCCACTTT.

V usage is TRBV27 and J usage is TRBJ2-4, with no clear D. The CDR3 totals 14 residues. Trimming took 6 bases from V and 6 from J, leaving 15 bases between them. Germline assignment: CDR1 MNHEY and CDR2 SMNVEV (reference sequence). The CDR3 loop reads CASSSREPGNIQYF. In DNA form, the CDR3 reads TGTGCCAGCAGCTCCCGAGAACCGGGAAACATTCAGTACTTC.

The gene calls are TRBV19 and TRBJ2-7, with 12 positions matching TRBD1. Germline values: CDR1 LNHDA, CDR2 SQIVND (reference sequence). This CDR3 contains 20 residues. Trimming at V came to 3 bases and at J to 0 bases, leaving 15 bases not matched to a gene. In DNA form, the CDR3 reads TGTGCCAGTAGTATCAAGGGGACAGGGGGCTCCCCCCGGGACTCCTACGAGCAGTACTTC. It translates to CASSIKGTGGSPRDSYEQYF.

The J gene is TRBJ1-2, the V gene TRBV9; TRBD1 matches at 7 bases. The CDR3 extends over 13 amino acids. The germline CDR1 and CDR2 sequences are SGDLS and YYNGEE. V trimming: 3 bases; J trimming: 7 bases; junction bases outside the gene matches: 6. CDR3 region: CASSAGQAPGYTF. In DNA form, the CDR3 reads TGTGCCAGCAGCGCTGGACAGGCTCCTGGCTACACCTTC.

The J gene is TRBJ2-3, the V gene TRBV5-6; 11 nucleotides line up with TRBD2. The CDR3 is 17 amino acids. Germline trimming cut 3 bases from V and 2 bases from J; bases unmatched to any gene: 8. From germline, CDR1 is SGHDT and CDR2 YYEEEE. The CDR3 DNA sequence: TGTGCCAGCAGCTCAAGACTAGCGGGACATTTCACAGATACGCAGTATTTT. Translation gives CASSSRLAGHFTDTQYF.

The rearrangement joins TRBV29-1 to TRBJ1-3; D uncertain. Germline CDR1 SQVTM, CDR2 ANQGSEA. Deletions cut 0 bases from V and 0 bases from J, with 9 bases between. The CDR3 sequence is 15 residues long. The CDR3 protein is CSVEERGYSGNTIYF. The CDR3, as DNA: TGCAGCGTTGAAGAAAGAGGGTACTCTGGAAACACCATATATTTT. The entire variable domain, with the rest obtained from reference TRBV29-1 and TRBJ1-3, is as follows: SAVISQKPSRDICQRGTSLTIQCQVDSQVTMMFWYRQQPGQSLTLIATANQGSEATYESGFVIDKFPISRPNLTFSTLTVSNMSPEDSSIYLCSVEERGYSGNTIYFGEGSWLTVV.

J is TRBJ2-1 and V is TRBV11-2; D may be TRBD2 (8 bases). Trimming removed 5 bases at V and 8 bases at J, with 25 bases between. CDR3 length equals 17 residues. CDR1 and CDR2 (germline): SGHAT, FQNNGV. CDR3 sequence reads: CASSRSPGGAGDDEQFF. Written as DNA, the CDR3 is TGTGCCAGCAGCCGGAGCCCAGGGGGAGCGGGAGACGATGAGCAGTTCTTC.

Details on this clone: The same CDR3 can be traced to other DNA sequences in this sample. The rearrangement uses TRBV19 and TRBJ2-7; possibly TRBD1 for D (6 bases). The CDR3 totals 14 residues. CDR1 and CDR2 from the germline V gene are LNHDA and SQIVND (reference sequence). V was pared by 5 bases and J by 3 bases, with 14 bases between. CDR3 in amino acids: CASSSSPGVYEQYF. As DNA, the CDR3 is TGTGCCAGTAGTTCCTCGCCAGGGGTCTACGAGCAGTACTTC.

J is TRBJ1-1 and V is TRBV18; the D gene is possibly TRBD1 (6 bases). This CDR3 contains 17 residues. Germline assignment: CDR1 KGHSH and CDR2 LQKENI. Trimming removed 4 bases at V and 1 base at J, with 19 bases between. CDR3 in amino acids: CASSLRDTRIWNTEAFF. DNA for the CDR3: TGTGCCAGCTCACTCCGGGACACACGGATCTGGAACACTGAAGCTTTCTTT.

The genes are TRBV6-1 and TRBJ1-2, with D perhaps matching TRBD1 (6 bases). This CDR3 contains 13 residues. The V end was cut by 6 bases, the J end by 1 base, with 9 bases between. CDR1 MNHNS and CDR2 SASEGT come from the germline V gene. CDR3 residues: CASRTGFNYGYTF. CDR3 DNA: TGTGCCAGCAGGACAGGATTTAACTATGGCTACACCTTC.

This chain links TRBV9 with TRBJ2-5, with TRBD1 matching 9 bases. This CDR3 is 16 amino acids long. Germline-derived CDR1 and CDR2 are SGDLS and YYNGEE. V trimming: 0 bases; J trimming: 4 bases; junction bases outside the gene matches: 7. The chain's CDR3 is CASSVVGTGSAETQYF. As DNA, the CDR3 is TGTGCCAGCAGCGTAGTAGGGACAGGGTCAGCAGAGACCCAGTACTTC.

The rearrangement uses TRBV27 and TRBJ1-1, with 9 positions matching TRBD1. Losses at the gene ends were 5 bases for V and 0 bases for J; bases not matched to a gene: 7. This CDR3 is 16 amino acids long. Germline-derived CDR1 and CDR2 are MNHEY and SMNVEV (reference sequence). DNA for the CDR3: TGTGCCAGCAGTGATGACAGGGGGAAAATGAACACTGAAGCTTTCTTT. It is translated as CASSDDRGKMNTEAFF.

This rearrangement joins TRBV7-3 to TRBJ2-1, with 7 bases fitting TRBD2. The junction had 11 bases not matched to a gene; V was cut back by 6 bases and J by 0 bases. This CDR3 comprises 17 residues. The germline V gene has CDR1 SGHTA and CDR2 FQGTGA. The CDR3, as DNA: TGTGCCAGCAGTCCCCACCCCGGGACTAACTCCTACAATGAGCAGTTCTTC. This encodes CASSPHPGTNSYNEQFF.

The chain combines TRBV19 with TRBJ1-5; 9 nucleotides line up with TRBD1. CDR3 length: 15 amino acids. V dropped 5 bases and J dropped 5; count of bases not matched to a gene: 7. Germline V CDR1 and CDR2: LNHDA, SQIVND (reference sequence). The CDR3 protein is CASSPARDRDQPQHF. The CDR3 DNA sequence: TGTGCCAGTAGTCCGGCCCGGGACAGGGATCAGCCCCAGCATTTT.

CDR3 nucleotides: TGTGCCAGTAGTATGGGGACAGGGATGACTGAAGCTTTCTTT. It yields the protein CASSMGTGMTEAFF. V gene TRBV19 combines with J gene TRBJ1-1; TRBD1 agrees at 9 bases. This CDR3 is built from 14 residues. Trimming took 3 bases from V and 5 from J; bases not matched to a gene: 4. The germline V gene has CDR1 LNHDA and CDR2 SQIVND (reference sequence).

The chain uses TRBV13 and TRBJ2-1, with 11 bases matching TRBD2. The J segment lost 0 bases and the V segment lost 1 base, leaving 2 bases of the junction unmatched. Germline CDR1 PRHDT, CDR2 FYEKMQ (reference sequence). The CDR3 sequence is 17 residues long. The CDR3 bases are TGTGCCAGCAGCTTAGTTACTAGCGGGAGCTCCTACAATGAGCAGTTCTTC. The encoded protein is CASSLVTSGSSYNEQFF. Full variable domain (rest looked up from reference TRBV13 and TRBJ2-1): AAGVIQSPRHLIKEKRETATLKCYPIPRHDTVYWYQQGPGQDPQFLISFYEKMQSDKGSIPDRFSAQQFSDYHSELNMSSLELGDSALYFCASSLVTSGSSYNEQFFGPGTRLTVL.

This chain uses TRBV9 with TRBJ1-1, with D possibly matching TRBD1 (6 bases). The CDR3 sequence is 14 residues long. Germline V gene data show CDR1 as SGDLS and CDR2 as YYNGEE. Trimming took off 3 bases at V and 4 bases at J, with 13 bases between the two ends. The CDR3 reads CASSEVGGATEAFF. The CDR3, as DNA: TGTGCCAGCAGCGAAGTGGGGGGGGCCACTGAAGCTTTCTTT.

The CDR3 region has the DNA TGTGCCAGCAGCTTTAATACCGACAGCCGGATCCAGTACTTC. Its translation is CASSFNTDSRIQYF. V and J are TRBV11-2 and TRBJ2-5; weak D call: TRBD1 (5 bases). In germline, CDR1 is SGHAT, CDR2 FQNNGV. The CDR3 consists of 14 residues. With 3 bases removed from V and 10 bases from J, the gap between germline ends came to 18 bases.

The CDR3 loop is CSGGLAGDREQFF. CDR3 nucleotide sequence: TGCAGCGGTGGACTAGCGGGAGATAGAGAGCAGTTCTTC. The chain has TRBV29-1 and TRBJ2-1; 13 nucleotides line up with TRBD2. The CDR3 runs to 13 residues. The J segment lost 10 bases and the V segment lost 7 bases, leaving 7 bases of the junction unmatched. Per germline, CDR1 SQVTM and CDR2 ANQGSEA.

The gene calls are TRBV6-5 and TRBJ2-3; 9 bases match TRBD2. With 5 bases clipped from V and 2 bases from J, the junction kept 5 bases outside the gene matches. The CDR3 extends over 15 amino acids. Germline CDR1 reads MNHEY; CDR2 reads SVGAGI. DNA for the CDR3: TGTGCCAGCAGTCAGACTAGCGGAGACACAGATACGCAGTATTTT. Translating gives CASSQTSGDTDTQYF.

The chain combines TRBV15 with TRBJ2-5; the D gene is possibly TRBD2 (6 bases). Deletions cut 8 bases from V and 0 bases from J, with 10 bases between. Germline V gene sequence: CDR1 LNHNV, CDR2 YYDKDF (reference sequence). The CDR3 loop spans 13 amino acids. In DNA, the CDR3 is TGTGCCACCGGGCGGGACTACCAAGAGACCCAGTACTTC. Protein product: CATGRDYQETQYF.

DNA for the CDR3: TGCGCCAGCCTACGGACAGGGGGCGTCGCCGGGGAGCTGTTTTTT. It specifies CASLRTGGVAGELFF. This sequence joins TRBV5-1 and TRBJ2-2, with 11 bases aligning to TRBD1. Germline assignment: CDR1 SGHRS and CDR2 YFSETQ. Trimming took 7 bases from V and 6 from J; bases not matched to a gene: 8. CDR3 length: 15 amino acids.

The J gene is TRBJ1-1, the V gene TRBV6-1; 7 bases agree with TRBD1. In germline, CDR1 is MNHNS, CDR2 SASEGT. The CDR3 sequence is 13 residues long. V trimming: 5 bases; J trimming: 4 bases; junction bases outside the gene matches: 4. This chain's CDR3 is CASSQGGFTEAFF. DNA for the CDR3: TGTGCCAGCAGTCAAGGGGGCTTCACTGAAGCTTTCTTT.

The CDR3 reads CAWSVGGTNEKLFF. As DNA, the CDR3 is TGTGCCTGGAGTGTTGGGGGGACTAATGAAAAACTGTTTTTT. The chain joins TRBV30 to TRBJ1-4; weak D call: TRBD1 (5 bases). Germline V gene data show CDR1 as GTSNPN and CDR2 as SVGIG (reference sequence). The CDR3 totals 14 residues. Trimming shortened V by 0 bases and J by 2 bases, and 7 bases separated the two germline ends.

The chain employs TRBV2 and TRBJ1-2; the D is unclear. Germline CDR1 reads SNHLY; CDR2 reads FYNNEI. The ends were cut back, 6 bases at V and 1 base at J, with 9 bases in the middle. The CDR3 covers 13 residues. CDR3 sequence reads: CASRMGVNYGYTF. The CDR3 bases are TGTGCCAGCAGGATGGGAGTTAACTATGGCTACACCTTC.

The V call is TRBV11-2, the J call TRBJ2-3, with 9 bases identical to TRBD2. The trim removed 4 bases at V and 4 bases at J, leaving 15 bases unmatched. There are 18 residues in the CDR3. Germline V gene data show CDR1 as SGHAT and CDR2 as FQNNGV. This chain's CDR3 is CASSSPPGTSYRADTQYF. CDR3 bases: TGTGCCAGCAGCTCCCCTCCCGGGACTAGCTATAGGGCAGATACGCAGTATTTT.

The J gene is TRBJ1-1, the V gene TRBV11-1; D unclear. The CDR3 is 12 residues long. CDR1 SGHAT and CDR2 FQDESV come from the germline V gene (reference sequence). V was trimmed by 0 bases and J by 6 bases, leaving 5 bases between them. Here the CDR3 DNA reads TGTGCCAGCAGCTTAGCGAGGGCTGAAGCTTTCTTT. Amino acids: CASSLARAEAFF.